These 4 T cell receptor beta chains were sequenced from one sample in a study of T cell changes during pregnancy in multiple sclerosis. The protocol was immunoSEQ multiplex PCR, while the TCRdb copy is restricted to in-frame clones and leaves out a portion. Among 58,000 or so clones, about 90% were seen once, and the ten largest hold 2.3%. The source material was peripheral blood, sampled in the first trimester of pregnancy. All receptors derive from a female donor with multiple sclerosis, enrolled in a pregnancy study.

Remarks on this clone: The sample has other DNA sequences that encode this CDR3 too. The chain uses TRBV6-5 and TRBJ2-7; 7 nucleotides align to TRBD1. The CDR3 length is 14 residues. The germline V gene encodes CDR1 MNHEY and CDR2 SVGAGI. After removal of 0 bases from V and 3 bases from J, the junction contained 2 bases not matched to a gene. The DNA of the CDR3 is TGTGCCAGCAGTTACTCAGCAGGGGGCTACGAGCAGTACTTC. Protein product: CASSYSAGGYEQYF.

The chain employs TRBV10-3 and TRBJ2-5, with 9 bases lining up with TRBD1. V gave up 2 bases and J gave up 5 bases; unmatched junction bases: 6. The CDR3 runs 15 residues. CDR1 and CDR2 from the germline V gene are ENHRY and SYGVKD. The CDR3 loop is CAISEPGQGIETQYF. CDR3 bases: TGTGCCATCAGTGAGCCGGGACAGGGTATCGAGACCCAGTACTTC.

The genes are TRBV7-2 and TRBJ1-1; no firm D call. The CDR3 has 13 amino acids. V lost 5 bases, J lost 0 bases, and 7 bases lay in between. CDR1 is SGHTA, CDR2 FQGNSA, per germline. The CDR3 here is CASSRSMNTEAFF. The CDR3 nucleotides are TGTGCCAGCAGCAGGAGCATGAACACTGAAGCTTTCTTT.

About this clone itself: A read error may account for a junction end that differs from germline. The chain couples TRBV7-7 to TRBJ1-2; D is possibly TRBD1 (6 bases). The CDR3 is 20 amino acids. Germline V lookup: CDR1 SSHAT, CDR2 FNYEAQ (reference sequence). The CDR3 bases are TGTGCTAGCACCCTAATATCCCGCACCCCGGGACACCCTCCTAACTATGGCTACACCTTC. It specifies CASTLISRTPGHPPNYGYTF. Combining the CDR3 with reference TRBV7-7 and TRBJ1-2 gives the whole variable domain GAGVSQSPRYKVTKRGQDVTLRCDPISSHATLYWYQQALGQGPEFLTYFNYEAQPDKSGLPSDRFSAERPEGSISTLTIQRTEQRDSAMYRCASTLISRTPGHPPNYGYTFGSGTRLTVV.